This TCR beta chain was identified in a study of T cell repertoires in cytomegalovirus infection. Points from the study as a whole: Ex vivo, HLA-C-restricted CMV-specific TCR beta clonotypes prevailed over the rest of the response. Of the TCR beta families, the public ones yielded a cumulative frequency that identified carriers of CMV plus the relevant HLA.

As to this clonotype: Its antigen is unknown.

TCRdb ran MiXCR on the reads and lists one entry per CDR3 protein. The sample carries some 900,000 distinct CDR3 sequences, about 33% recorded once. The sequences come from cultured CD8+ T cells from PBMCs, collected from culture after CMV antigen stimulation. This sequence originates from a human donor in good health (CMV status not recorded). Some clones in this sample may be carry-over from other donors' samples.

DNA for the CDR3: TGCAGCGTAGATGGACAGGGCAGTGACAATGAGCAGTTCTTC. This encodes CSVDGQGSDNEQFF. This sequence joins TRBV29-1 and TRBJ2-1, with TRBD1 identical over 8 bases. Germline assignment: CDR1 SQVTM and CDR2 ANQGSEA. The CDR3 runs to 14 residues. The V gene end was trimmed by 6 bases and the J gene end by 5 bases; junction bases not matched to a gene: 9.